This TCR beta chain was recovered during a study of cytomegalovirus exposure and HLA in healthy donors. Turning to this clone: Its antigen is still unknown. One junction end disagrees with the germline gene, perhaps due to a read error. Other DNA sequences in this sample translate to the same CDR3.

Study-wide points: Reports credit the classifier with highly specific, highly sensitive diagnosis of cytomegalovirus status. Across donors, most TCRs were seen rarely, yet some public ones were widespread. In an earlier analysis, most TCR beta V segments were productive about 87% or about 30% of the time.

There are 14 residues in the CDR3. The germline V gene has CDR1 LNHNV and CDR2 YYDKDF (reference sequence). Primers included in the PCR were 60 Vbeta and 13 Jbeta primers. Data came from immunoSEQ multiplex PCR; TCRdb stores just in-frame clones and leaves some out. This table has about 160,000 clones, roughly 80% appearing once. This chain links TRBV15 with TRBJ1-5, with D perhaps TRBD1 (5 bases). This sequence originates from a male donor in good health and CMV-seropositive. Sequencing was performed on PBMCs. CDR3 loop: CATSRGGGNQPQHF. The CDR3 DNA reads as TGTGCCACCAGCAGAGGCGGGGGGAATCAACCCCAGCATTTT.